This T cell receptor beta chain is from a study of T cell responses to AZD1222 COVID-19 vaccine. Method: immunoSEQ multiplex PCR; TCRdb's copy keeps in-frame clones and lacks some. The sample carries roughly 200,000 clones, 80% to 95% recorded once. The CDR3 is 16 amino acids. Germline assignment: CDR1 MNHEY and CDR2 SVGAGI. V shed 4 bases and J 2 bases; nucleotides not matched to a gene: 8. The specimen was peripheral blood, collected 28 days after the second AZD1222 dose. The chain joins TRBV6-5 to TRBJ2-5; the match to TRBD1 covers 9 bases. This sequence was found in an adult who received the AZD1222 COVID-19 vaccine. CDR3 coding DNA: TGTGCCAGCAGTTCCAGGACAGGGGCACCTCAAGAGACCCAGTACTTC. Protein: CASSSRTGAPQETQYF.